These 29 T cell receptor beta chains were all obtained from the same sample, sequenced in a study of Ad26.COV2.S vaccination and SARS-CoV-2 variants. Treatment noted: over 15 received Ad26.COV2.S at low or high dose, single or two shots; a few received placebo; per-sample allocation not given. Vaccine and placebo recipients were sampled on day 63 after the first injection. Some clones are missing from TCRdb's copy, which holds only in-frame ones; the method was immunoSEQ multiplex PCR. The sample yields hundreds of thousands of clones, around 90% seen once. Sequencing was performed on peripheral blood, taken in a trial of Ad26.COV2.S vaccine versus placebo. All receptors derive from a person between 18 and 65 years old who received the Ad26.COV2.S COVID-19 vaccine or a placebo.

This chain joins TRBV29-1 and TRBJ2-7; tentatively, D is TRBD2 (6 bases). The CDR3 loop spans 12 amino acids. V lost 6 bases and J lost 3, with 12 bases in between. Germline V gives CDR1 SQVTM, CDR2 ANQGSEA. The CDR3 here is CSVEAGYYEQYF. The CDR3 nucleotides are TGCAGCGTCGAGGCGGGGTACTACGAGCAGTACTTC.

This clone was recorded only once. The V and J genes are TRBV21-1 and TRBJ2-7. TRBV21-1 is recorded as a pseudogene. CDR3 size: 14 residues. This chain's CDR3 is CALRPLGWSYEQYF. Here the CDR3 DNA reads TGTGCCCTACGGCCATTAGGGTGGTCCTACGAGCAGTACTTC.

This clone was counted once. The genes are TRBV5-1 and TRBJ1-1; the match to TRBD1 covers 9 bases. This CDR3 has 15 residues. Trimming removed 4 bases from V and 0 bases from J; junction bases left unmatched: 4. Per the germline V gene, CDR1 is SGHRS and CDR2 is YFSETQ. CDR3 loop: CASSPRQGVNTEAFF. The CDR3, as DNA: TGCGCCAGCAGCCCTCGACAGGGGGTGAACACTGAAGCTTTCTTT.

Only one count was recorded for this clone. V and J are TRBV7-6 and TRBJ2-3, with 7 nucleotides matching TRBD1. This CDR3 has 15 amino acids. V lost 3 bases to trimming and J lost 4 bases; unmatched junction nucleotides: 7. CDR1 SGHVS and CDR2 FNYEAQ come from the germline V gene. As DNA, the CDR3 is TGTGCCAGCAGCTTGCGACAGGGTCGGGCAGATACGCAGTATTTT. Translated: CASSLRQGRADTQYF.

The rearrangement joins TRBV5-4 to TRBJ1-6; no clear D gene. The CDR3 is 14 residues long. V lost 5 bases, J lost 7 bases, and 13 bases lay in between. CDR1 and CDR2 (germline): SGHNT, YYREEE (reference sequence). The CDR3 region has the DNA TGTGCCAGCAGGCAACCGGGGTTAAATTCACCCCTCCACTTT. This translates into CASRQPGLNSPLHF.

The chain joins TRBV12-3 or TRBV12-4 to TRBJ2-5; TRBD1 might be the D (5 bases). With 6 bases removed from V and 4 bases from J, the gap between germline ends came to 9 bases. The CDR3 sequence is 12 residues long. The CDR3 region is CASRGVSETQYF. In DNA, the CDR3 is TGTGCCAGCAGAGGGGTATCAGAGACCCAGTACTTC.

The rearrangement joins TRBV7-7 to TRBJ2-3; no definite D call. Looked up from germline, CDR1 is SSHAT and CDR2 is FNYEAQ (reference sequence). The CDR3 runs 13 residues. V was shortened by 3 bases and J by 6 bases, with 10 bases between the two germline ends. This CDR3 is CASSLSEADTQYF. CDR3 nucleotide sequence: TGTGCCAGCAGCTTGAGTGAGGCCGATACGCAGTATTTT.

The CDR3 region is CAISESWPPNEQFF. CDR3 nucleotides: TGTGCCATCAGTGAGTCGTGGCCCCCGAATGAGCAGTTCTTC. The chain recombines TRBV10-3 with TRBJ2-1; D unclear. The CDR3 extends over 14 amino acids. V dropped 0 bases and J dropped 7 bases, with 10 bases sitting between them. Germline CDR1 is ENHRY and CDR2 is SYGVKD.

In DNA, the CDR3 is TGTGCCAGCAGCTCAGGGGTTGGTAATCAGCCCCAGCATTTT. Translated: CASSSGVGNQPQHF. The chain recombines TRBV5-5 with TRBJ1-5; the D gene is possibly TRBD1 (6 bases). CDR1 is SGHKS and CDR2 is YYEKEE in the germline V gene (reference sequence). The V end lost 3 bases, the J end lost 4 bases, and 11 bases lay between the germline ends. This CDR3 contains 14 residues.

The CDR3, as DNA: TGTGCTAGTGGTTTGGTACTAGCGGGAGGGCCGAGCTCCTACAATGAGCAGTTCTTC. This encodes CASGLVLAGGPSSYNEQFF. V gene TRBV12-5 combines with J gene TRBJ2-1; 13 positions agree with TRBD2. Germline V gene sequence: CDR1 LGHNT, CDR2 FRNRAP. The V gene end was trimmed by 0 bases and the J gene end by 0 bases; junction bases not matched to a gene: 5. This CDR3 has 19 residues.

This clone was observed a few times. The J gene is TRBJ1-2, the V gene TRBV29-1; D call uncertain. Trimming pared 6 bases from V and 4 bases from J, leaving 12 bases between. This CDR3 spans 12 amino acids. Germline-derived CDR1 and CDR2 are SQVTM and ANQGSEA. CDR3 nucleotide sequence: TGCAGCGTGGGCGATTTAGGCTATGGCTACACCTTC. This sequence encodes CSVGDLGYGYTF.

For the CDR3, the DNA is TGTGCCAGCAGCCGGGACAGGGGAAGGGAAAAACTGTTTTTT. Translated: CASSRDRGREKLFF. V and J are TRBV5-4 and TRBJ1-4, with TRBD1 matching 10 bases. J lost 8 bases, V lost 4 bases, and 5 bases had no gene match. The CDR3 is made up of 14 amino acids. Germline CDR1 SGHNT, CDR2 YYREEE (reference sequence).

The J gene is TRBJ2-7, the V gene TRBV21-1; the DNA was not compared with TRBD1, the D call given in the table. TRBV21-1 is reported as a pseudogene. There are 16 residues in the CDR3. The CDR3 bases are TGTGCCAGCAGCTTCCCGGACAGGGGGTATCCCTACGAGCAGTACTTC. It translates to CASSFPDRGYPYEQYF.

The chain employs TRBV21-1 and TRBJ2-3; TRBD2 was called by the table and not checked on the DNA. TRBV21-1 is termed a pseudogene. The CDR3 has 19 residues. This CDR3 reads CASSKRAKGTSGGGDTQYF. The CDR3 DNA sequence: TGTGCCAGCAGCAAAAGGGCCAAGGGGACTAGCGGGGGGGGAGATACGCAGTATTTT.

This clone was found once. The rearrangement joins TRBV11-2 to TRBJ2-1, with no clear D. Germline V gives CDR1 SGHAT, CDR2 FQNNGV. This CDR3 is 12 amino acids long. The germline V and J ends were trimmed by 1 base and 6 bases, with 4 bases remaining between them. The CDR3 here is CASSLAINEQFF. As DNA, the CDR3 is TGTGCCAGCAGCTTAGCGATCAATGAGCAGTTCTTC.

The chain uses TRBV18 and TRBJ1-4, with D uncertain. The V gene's germline CDR1 is KGHSH and CDR2 LQKENI. V lost 3 bases to trimming and J lost 5 bases, with 16 bases between them. The CDR3 sequence is 16 residues long. The CDR3 sequence is CASSPRRLSYNEKLFF. The CDR3 region has the DNA TGTGCCAGCTCACCGCGGCGGCTAAGCTACAATGAAAAACTGTTTTTT.

The chain's CDR3 is CASSRDRGRAGVGNEQFF. The CDR3 coding sequence is TGTGCCAGCAGCCGAGACAGGGGTCGTGCGGGCGTCGGGAATGAGCAGTTCTTC. The chain couples TRBV2 to TRBJ2-1; 8 bases fit TRBD1. The CDR3 length is 18 residues. Germline V gene lookup returns CDR1 SNHLY and CDR2 FYNNEI. V dropped 6 bases and J dropped 7; count of bases not matched to a gene: 20.

CDR3: CASSSEAVFNSPLHF. DNA of the CDR3: TGTGCCAGCAGCTCGGAAGCGGTTTTTAATTCACCCCTCCACTTT. The chain links TRBV11-2 to TRBJ1-6; D ambiguous. CDR3 size: 15 residues. The V gene's germline CDR1 is SGHAT and CDR2 FQNNGV. Trimming removed 4 bases from V and 6 bases from J, with 13 bases in between.

V usage is TRBV10-3 and J usage is TRBJ1-6, with 7 bases aligning to TRBD1. V shed 1 base and J 7 bases; nucleotides not matched to a gene: 7. This CDR3 comprises 16 residues. Germline assignment: CDR1 ENHRY and CDR2 SYGVKD. As DNA, the CDR3 is TGTGCCATCAGTGAGTTCCTCGGGACAGCCAATTCACCCCTCCACTTT. This encodes CAISEFLGTANSPLHF.

The V call is TRBV19, the J call TRBJ1-6, with 9 nucleotides matching TRBD1. The CDR3 sequence is 15 residues long. Germline V gene data show CDR1 as LNHDA and CDR2 as SQIVND (reference sequence). The ends lost 5 bases at V and 7 bases at J; junction bases unmatched: 6. The CDR3 DNA follows: TGTGCCAGTAGTCGACCGGGACAGGGAAATTCACCCCTCCACTTT. Its protein product is CASSRPGQGNSPLHF.

This clone was counted once. CDR3 sequence (DNA): TGTGCCAGCAGTCCCAGGGGGCGCGAAGAGACCCAGTACTTC. It yields the protein CASSPRGREETQYF. The chain is built from TRBV6-5 and TRBJ2-5; the match to TRBD1 covers 8 bases. CDR1 and CDR2 (germline): MNHEY, SVGAGI. This CDR3 comprises 14 residues. J was trimmed by 3 bases and V by 5 bases; bases with no gene match: 5.

The chain recombines TRBV29-1 with TRBJ2-5; 8 bases are a match to TRBD2. V gave up 0 bases and J gave up 5 bases; unmatched junction bases: 8. CDR1 and CDR2 (germline): SQVTM, ANQGSEA. The CDR3 sequence is 15 residues long. CDR3 protein: CSVEDSGRAMETQYF. For the CDR3, the DNA is TGCAGCGTTGAAGATTCCGGGAGGGCCATGGAGACCCAGTACTTC.

The rearrangement joins TRBV9 to TRBJ1-2, with TRBD1 matching over 7 bases. The CDR3 has 13 residues. Germline assignment: CDR1 SGDLS and CDR2 YYNGEE. V lost 5 bases and J lost 2; bases outside the gene matches: 3. The CDR3 nucleotides are TGTGCCAGCAGGGGGGGACAGAACTATGGCTACACCTTC. It encodes CASRGGQNYGYTF.

The sample holds one count of this clone. The V call is TRBV25-1, the J call TRBJ2-3; 9 positions agree with TRBD2. V shed 2 bases, J shed 0 bases, and the junction held 3 bases outside the gene matches. Germline values: CDR1 MGHDK, CDR2 SYGVNS. The CDR3 loop spans 16 amino acids. CDR3 amino acids: CASSETLAGSTDTQYF. The CDR3 region has the DNA TGTGCCAGCAGTGAAACCCTAGCGGGAAGCACAGATACGCAGTATTTT.

A single count supports this clone. The chain combines TRBV16 with TRBJ2-1, with 7 bases matching TRBD2. The CDR3 spans 15 residues. Germline-derived CDR1 and CDR2 are KGHSY and FQNENV. The trim removed 5 bases at V and 1 base at J, leaving 5 bases unmatched. The CDR3 loop reads CASSETSESYNEQFF. Written as DNA, the CDR3 is TGTGCCAGCAGCGAAACTAGCGAGTCCTACAATGAGCAGTTCTTC. The variable domain in full, completed from reference TRBV16 and TRBJ2-1, reads GEEVAQTPKHLVRGEGQKAKLYCAPIKGHSYVFWYQQVLKNEFKFLISFQNENVFDETGMPKERFSAKCLPNSPCSLEIQATKLEDSAVYFCASSETSESYNEQFFGPGTRLTVL.

This chain connects TRBV5-1 to TRBJ2-3, with TRBD2 matching 10 bases. This CDR3 contains 17 residues. The V gene's germline CDR1 is SGHRS and CDR2 YFSETQ. After removal of 4 bases from V and 2 bases from J, the junction contained 10 bases not matched to a gene. The CDR3 bases are TGCGCCAGCAGCGGAGGACTAGCGGAAGGGCCCACAGATACGCAGTATTTT. This codes for CASSGGLAEGPTDTQYF.

This clone was seen a few times. This chain connects TRBV18 to TRBJ1-3; no firm D call. Trimming took 1 base from V and 0 from J, leaving 4 bases between them. The CDR3 has 14 amino acids. Germline values: CDR1 KGHSH, CDR2 LQKENI. The CDR3 coding sequence is TGTGCCAGCTCACCACAAAGCTCTGGAAACACCATATATTTT. Translating it yields CASSPQSSGNTIYF.

This rearrangement joins TRBV12-3 or TRBV12-4 to TRBJ2-7, with D hard to call. The V end was cut by 6 bases, the J end by 0 bases, with 9 bases between. The CDR3 totals 13 residues. Here the CDR3 reads CASRQETSYEQYF. CDR3 bases: TGTGCCAGCAGACAAGAGACCTCCTACGAGCAGTACTTC.

The CDR3 DNA reads as TGTGCCAGCAGCCAAGAAGGCTGGGGCGAAACTAATGAAAAACTGTTTTTT. It encodes CASSQEGWGETNEKLFF. V and J are TRBV14 and TRBJ1-4; tentative D call: TRBD1 (5 bases). Germline V gene sequence: CDR1 SGHDN, CDR2 FVKESK. V was trimmed by 0 bases and J by 1 base, leaving 12 bases between them. The CDR3 extends over 17 amino acids.